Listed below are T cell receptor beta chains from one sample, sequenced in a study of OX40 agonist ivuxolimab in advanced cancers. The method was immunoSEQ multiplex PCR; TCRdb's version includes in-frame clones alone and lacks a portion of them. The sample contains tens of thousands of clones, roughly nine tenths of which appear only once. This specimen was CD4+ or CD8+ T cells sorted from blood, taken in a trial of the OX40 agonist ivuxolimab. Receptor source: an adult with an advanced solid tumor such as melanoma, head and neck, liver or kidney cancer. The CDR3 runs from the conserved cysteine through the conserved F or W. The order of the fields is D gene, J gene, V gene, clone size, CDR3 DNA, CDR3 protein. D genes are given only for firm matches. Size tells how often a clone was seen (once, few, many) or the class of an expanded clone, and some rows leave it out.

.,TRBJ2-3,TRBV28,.,TGTGCCAGCAGTTTTTTCGGGGCCCCCCGAGGGGATACGCAGTATTTT,CASSFFGAPRGDTQYF
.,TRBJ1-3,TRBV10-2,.,TGCGCCAGCAGTTACGAGGGGGTCGGAAACACCATATATTTT,CASSYEGVGNTIYF
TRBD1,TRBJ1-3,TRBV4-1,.,TGCGCCAGCAGCCAAGGGCAGGGGGGGACCATATATTTT,CASSQGQGGTIYF
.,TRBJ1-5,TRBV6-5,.,TGTGCCAGCAGCCTCGGTCCGAGCAATCAGCCCCAGCATTTT,CASSLGPSNQPQHF
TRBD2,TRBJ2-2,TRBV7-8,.,TGTGCCAGCAGCCCAGGACTAGCGGGAGCGTCGAACACCGGGGAGCTGTTTTTT,CASSPGLAGASNTGELFF
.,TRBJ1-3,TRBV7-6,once,TGTGCCAGCAGCTTTGGAAACACCATATATTTT,CASSFGNTIYF
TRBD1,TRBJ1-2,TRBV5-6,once,TGTGCCAGCAGCTCGACAGGGTTTAAGGACTATGGCTACACCTTC,CASSSTGFKDYGYTF
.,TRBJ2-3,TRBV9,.,TGTGCCAGCAGCGTATCCCAATTCACAGATACGCAGTATTTT,CASSVSQFTDTQYF
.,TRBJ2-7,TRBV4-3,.,TGCGCCAGCAGCCAAACGACGCAGACCTACGAGCAGTACTTC,CASSQTTQTYEQYF
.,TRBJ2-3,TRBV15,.,TGTGCCACCAGCAGTCGAATAGCGGGCACAGATACGCAGTATTTT,CATSSRIAGTDTQYF
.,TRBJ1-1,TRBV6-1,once,TGTGCCAGCACCCCGGCGGGAGGTGAAGCTTTCTTT,CASTPAGGEAFF
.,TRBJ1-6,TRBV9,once,TGTGCCAGCAGCCAGGGAGGGGATAATTCACCCCTCCACTTT,CASSQGGDNSPLHF
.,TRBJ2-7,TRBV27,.,TGTGCCAGCAGTTTATCAGATACCTACGAGCAGTACTTC,CASSLSDTYEQYF
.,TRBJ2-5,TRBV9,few,TGTGCCAGCAGCGTAGGTAACGGGCGGGGAGAGACCCAGTACTTC,CASSVGNGRGETQYF
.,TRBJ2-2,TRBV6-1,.,TGTGCCAGTAGAGGGGGGAACGGGGAGCTGTTTTTT,CASRGGNGELFF
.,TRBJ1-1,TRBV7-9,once,TGTGCCAGCAGCTTAGACAGGTGGAACACTGAAGCTTTCTTT,CASSLDRWNTEAFF
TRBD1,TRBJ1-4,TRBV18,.,TGTGCCAGCTCACCCCTTTGGACAGGGGACGAAAAACTGTTTTTT,CASSPLWTGDEKLFF
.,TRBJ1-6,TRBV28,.,TGTGCCAGCAGTTTAGGTACAGGAATTAATTCACCCCTCCACTTT,CASSLGTGINSPLHF
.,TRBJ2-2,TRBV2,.,TGTGCCAGCAGTGACCCCGACTCCATGAACACCGGGGAGCTGTTTTTT,CASSDPDSMNTGELFF
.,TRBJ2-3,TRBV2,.,TGTGCCAGCCACGGACTGAACACAGATACGCAGTATTTT,CASHGLNTDTQYF
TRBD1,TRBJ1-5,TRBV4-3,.,TGCGCCAGCAGCCAAGGGACAGGGGCGCAGCCCCAGCATTTT,CASSQGTGAQPQHF
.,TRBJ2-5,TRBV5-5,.,TGTGCCAGCAGCTCCACACATGAAGAGACCCAGTACTTC,CASSSTHEETQYF
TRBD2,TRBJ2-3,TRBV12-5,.,TGTGCTAGTGGTTTTGCGGGGGGGCCTGCAGATACGCAGTATTTT,CASGFAGGPADTQYF
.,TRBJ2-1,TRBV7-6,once,TGTGCCAGCAGCTTCAGAAACAATGAGCAGTTCTTC,CASSFRNNEQFF
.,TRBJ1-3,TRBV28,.,TGTGCCAGCCACACTACAGCGGAGCGAGCTGGAAACACCATATATTTT,CASHTTAERAGNTIYF
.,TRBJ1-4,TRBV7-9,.,TGTGCCAGCAGCCCAGCCGTGGACGGTCTGGGTCCTAATGAAAAACTGTTTTTT,CASSPAVDGLGPNEKLFF
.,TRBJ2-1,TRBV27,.,TGTGCCAGCAGTTTTTCGTCATACAATGAGCAGTTCTTC,CASSFSSYNEQFF
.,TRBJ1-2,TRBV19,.,TGTGCCAGTAGTATAGACTCGACAGTTAACTATGGCTACACCTTC,CASSIDSTVNYGYTF
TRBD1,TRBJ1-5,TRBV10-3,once,TGTGCCATCAGAAAACAGGGGGAGAGCAATCAGCCCCAGCATTTT,CAIRKQGESNQPQHF
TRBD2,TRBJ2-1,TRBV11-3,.,TGTGCCAGCAGCCACGGTATGGGCGGGGGTTACAATGAGCAGTTCTTC,CASSHGMGGGYNEQFF
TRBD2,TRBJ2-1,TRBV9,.,TGTGCCAGCAGCGACCCCTCTAGCGGGGGGATCCAGGATGAGCAGTTCTTC,CASSDPSSGGIQDEQFF
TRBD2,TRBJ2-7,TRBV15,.,TGTGCCACCAGCAGAGATCCCCCTATTTCGAGCGGGAGGGGCCGTGATTCCTACGAGCAGTACTTC,CATSRDPPISSGRGRDSYEQYF
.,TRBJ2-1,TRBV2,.,TGTGCCAGCTCGGCGGCGTCCAACCCCACTCAGTTCTTC,CASSAASNPTQFF
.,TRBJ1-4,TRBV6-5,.,TGTGCCAGCAGTCCCACGACAGGATCCAATGAAAAACTGTTTTTT,CASSPTTGSNEKLFF
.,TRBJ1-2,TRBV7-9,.,TGTGCCAGCAGCTCACAACCGCTCCCCCGGGGGAACTATGGCTACACCTTC,CASSSQPLPRGNYGYTF
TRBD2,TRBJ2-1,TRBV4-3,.,TGCGCCAGCAGCCAAGAAGGGCCCAAGCGGGAGGGCTTGAATGAGCAGTTCTTC,CASSQEGPKREGLNEQFF
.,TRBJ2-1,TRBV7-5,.,TGTGCCAGAACAACGGACAGGGGTTCTATGTTCGGGCAGTTCTTC,CARTTDRGSMFGQFF